This T cell receptor beta chain is drawn from a study of T cell repertoires in cytomegalovirus infection. The wider study: Matching HLA type and CMV infection were both indicated by public TCR beta signatures.

This clonotype was seen repeatedly, ten times or more. Antigen specificity is unknown. Germline V CDR1 and CDR2: SEHNR, FQNEAQ (reference sequence). This CDR3 spans 17 amino acids. With 0 bases clipped from V and 4 bases from J, the junction kept 5 bases outside the gene matches. General study findings and limits: What dominated the ex vivo response were HLA-C-restricted CMV-specific TCR beta clonotypes. The cumulative frequency of public TCR beta families distinguished individuals who carried CMV together with the relevant HLA.

MiXCR was run by TCRdb on the reads, yielding one entry per CDR3 protein. The sample lists a few hundred thousand distinct CDR3 sequences; under 25% were seen once. The sequence derives from a human donor in good health (CMV status not recorded). Some clones in this sample may be carry-over from other donors' samples. The chain uses TRBV7-9 and TRBJ1-4; TRBD1 matches at 10 bases. The material sequenced was CD8+ T cells from PBMCs. CDR3 amino acids: CASSLAGTGVFNEKLFF. CDR3 DNA: TGTGCCAGCAGCTTAGCCGGGACAGGGGTCTTTAATGAAAAACTGTTTTTT.